This T cell receptor (beta chain) was sequenced during a study of blood T cell repertoires in COVID-19. Study at large: Whether acute or convalescent, the COVID-19 samples came from the United States, Italy and Spain. The cDNA or gDNA used as material had been derived from T cells, B-cell-depleted T cells, or PBMCs.

Authors' methods: Researchers report that nucleated cell counts were estimated from reference gene primer amplification. Clones were read by immunoSEQ multiplex PCR, and TCRdb kept only the in-frame ones, dropping some. The D gene and trimming were derived from the DNA, and the V and J assignments and clone size from that table. The repertoire consists of about 150,000 clones, with roughly 77% occurring once and the leading ten covering 4% to 4.5%. Germline CDR1 and CDR2: LNHDA and SQIVND (reference sequence). The CDR3 has 19 residues. The V gene end was trimmed by 7 bases and the J gene end by 8 bases; junction bases not matched to a gene: 19. This clone came up a few times.

The genes are TRBV19 and TRBJ2-2; 13 positions match TRBD2. What was sequenced was peripheral blood. The clonotype comes from a man in his 60s with acute or convalescent COVID-19. The DNA of the CDR3 is TGTGCCAGTAAGTCAGTGGGTCGGACTAGCGGGAGTCCTGGTGGGGAGCTGTTTTTT. This sequence encodes CASKSVGRTSGSPGGELFF.